The clone carrying this TCR beta chain was seen a single time. Its antigen is currently unknown. Per the germline V gene, CDR1 is SGDLS and CDR2 is YYNGEE. CDR3 length equals 16 residues. The V and J ends lost 0 bases and 6 bases, in that order; junction bases with no gene match: 5. The sample comes from a study of cytomegalovirus exposure and HLA in healthy donors. Study outcomes and limitations: The authors reported that TCR beta sequences could predict HLA-A and HLA-B alleles. These predictions were accurate for most subjects in the first cohort. Most TCR sequences proved rare, with some public TCRs found in many donors.

The primer mix had 60 Vbeta and 13 Jbeta primers. TCRdb's copy holds only in-frame clones and misses some; the assay was immunoSEQ multiplex PCR. The sample lists around 110,000 clones, about 60% occurring once. This receptor was taken from a woman aged 30 to 39 in good health and CMV-seronegative. V is TRBV9 and J is TRBJ2-7; 14 positions match TRBD2. Specimen: PBMCs. CDR3 amino acids: CASSVGLAGGSREQYF. The CDR3 nucleotides are TGTGCCAGCAGCGTAGGACTAGCGGGAGGGTCTCGCGAGCAGTACTTC.